This T cell receptor (beta chain) was captured by sequencing in a study of response to subunit inactivated influenza vaccine. General study findings and limits: The study's authors posited that every seasonal influenza vaccination enlists few new T cells.

Per germline, CDR1 KGHSY and CDR2 FQNENV. The length of the CDR3 is 15 residues. The V and J ends lost 4 bases and 5 bases respectively, with 17 bases between them. The sample holds a few counts of this clonotype. As yet, its antigen is unknown. One entry per CDR3 protein, called by TCRdb with MiXCR from the RT-PCR reads. The table includes 450,000 to 700,000 distinct CDR3 sequences, 12% to 15% detected once. The chain links TRBV16 to TRBJ1-1; D uncertain. Material: PBMCs from blood, obtained about 11 days after vaccination. The clonotype was recovered from a man in his forties or fifties who received an inactivated influenza vaccine. CDR3 bases: TGTGCCAGCAGCCCCTCGCCTCGAGGGCTGACTGAAGCTTTCTTT. Protein sequence: CASSPSPRGLTEAFF.